This TCR beta chain was sequenced during a study of T cell responses to AZD1222 COVID-19 vaccine. Study conclusions and caveats: White British people made up most donors, females outnumbered males, and clonal diversity was possibly underestimated.

Libraries were prepared by immunoSEQ multiplex PCR; TCRdb keeps only in-frame clonotypes and omits some of them. This table has about 110,000 clones, around 90% appearing once. V lost 7 bases to trimming and J lost 5 bases, with 17 bases between them. Germline V gives CDR1 SNHLY, CDR2 FYNNEI. CDR3 size: 14 residues. About this clone: What it recognizes is unknown.

The clonotype comes from an adult in good health. The chain is built from TRBV2 and TRBJ1-2, with a weak D call TRBD1 (6 bases). The material was peripheral blood, obtained on day 0 of AZD1222 vaccination. The CDR3 DNA reads TGTGCCAGCACCGGACAGCCCTCGGGGTATGGCTACACCTTC. This encodes CASTGQPSGYGYTF.